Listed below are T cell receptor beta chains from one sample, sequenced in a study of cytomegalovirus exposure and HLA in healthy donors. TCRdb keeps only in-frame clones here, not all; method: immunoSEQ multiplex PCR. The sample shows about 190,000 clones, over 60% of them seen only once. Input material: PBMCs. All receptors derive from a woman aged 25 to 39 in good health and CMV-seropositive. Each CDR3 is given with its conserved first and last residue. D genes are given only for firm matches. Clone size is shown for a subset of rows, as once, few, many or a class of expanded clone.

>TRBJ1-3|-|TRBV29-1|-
CSAQGLSGNTIYF
TGCAGCGCACAGGGCCTCTCTGGAAACACCATATATTTT
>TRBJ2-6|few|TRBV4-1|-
CASSLGQSSGANVLTF
TGCGCCAGCAGCCTCGGACAGAGCTCTGGGGCCAACGTCCTGACTTTC
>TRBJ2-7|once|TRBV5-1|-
CASSLEISGSGYEQYF
TGCGCCAGCAGCTTGGAAATTTCGGGATCGGGGTACGAGCAGTACTTC
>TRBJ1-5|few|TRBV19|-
CASSAPRGAGQPQHF
TGTGCCAGTAGTGCCCCGCGGGGGGCGGGTCAGCCCCAGCATTTT
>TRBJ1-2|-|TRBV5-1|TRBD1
CASSWGTGGDGYTF
TGCGCCAGCAGCTGGGGGACAGGGGGCGATGGCTACACCTTC
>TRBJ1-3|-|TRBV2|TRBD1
CASSDWDSSGNTIYF
TGTGCCAGCAGTGATTGGGACAGCTCTGGAAACACCATATATTTT
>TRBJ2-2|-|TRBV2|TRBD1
CASRGQQTGELFF
TGTGCCAGCAGGGGACAGCAAACCGGGGAGCTGTTTTTT
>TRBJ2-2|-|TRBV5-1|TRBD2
CASSPQRGSGGDTGELFF
TGCGCCAGCAGCCCGCAGAGAGGTAGCGGGGGGGACACCGGGGAGCTGTTTTTT
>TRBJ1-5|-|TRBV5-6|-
CASSLGRLLQPQHF
TGTGCCAGCAGCTTGGGACGACTTCTCCAGCCCCAGCATTTT
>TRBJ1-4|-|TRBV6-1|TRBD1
CASSVEDRVGEKLFF
TGTGCCAGCAGTGTAGAGGACAGGGTTGGTGAAAAACTGTTTTTT
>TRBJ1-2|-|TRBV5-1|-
CASSLDQAAYGYTF
TGCGCCAGCAGCTTGGACCAGGCTGCCTATGGCTACACCTTC
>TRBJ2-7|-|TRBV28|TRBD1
CASSYGQGKYEQYF
TGTGCCAGCAGTTATGGACAGGGGAAGTACGAGCAGTACTTC
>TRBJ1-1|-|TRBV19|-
CASSIWGGYTEAFF
TGTGCCAGTAGTATATGGGGAGGGTACACTGAAGCTTTCTTT
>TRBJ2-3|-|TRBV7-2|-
CASSLGPTADTQYF
TGTGCCAGCAGCCTTGGGCCGACAGCAGATACGCAGTATTTT
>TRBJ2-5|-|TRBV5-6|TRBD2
CASSLLAGGRETQYF
TGTGCCAGCAGCTTACTAGCGGGGGGCCGGGAGACCCAGTACTTC
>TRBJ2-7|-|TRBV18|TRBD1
CASSRQGGEDEQYF
TGTGCCAGCTCACGACAGGGGGGAGAGGACGAGCAGTACTTC
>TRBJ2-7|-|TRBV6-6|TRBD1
CASSYSQTGVSYEQYF
TGTGCCAGCAGTTACTCCCAGACAGGGGTATCCTACGAGCAGTACTTC
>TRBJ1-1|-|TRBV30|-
CARQGRTEAFF
TGTGCCCGGCAGGGTCGGACTGAAGCTTTCTTT
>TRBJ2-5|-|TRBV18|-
CASSPFTGSWETQYF
TGTGCCAGCTCACCGTTCACGGGAAGTTGGGAGACCCAGTACTTC
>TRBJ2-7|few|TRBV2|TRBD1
CASSEGQGAGEQYF
TGTGCCAGCAGTGAAGGGCAGGGGGCGGGGGAGCAGTACTTC
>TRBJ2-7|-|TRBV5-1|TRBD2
CASSSGLARYEQYF
TGCGCCAGCAGCTCGGGACTAGCGCGTTACGAGCAGTACTTC
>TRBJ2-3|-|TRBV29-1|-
CSVVDRRGTDTQYF
TGCAGCGTTGTAGACAGGAGGGGCACAGATACGCAGTATTTT
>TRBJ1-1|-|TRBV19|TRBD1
CASSADRALYTEAFF
TGTGCCAGTAGTGCGGACAGGGCGCTTTACACTGAAGCTTTCTTT
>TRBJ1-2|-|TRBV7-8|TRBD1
CASSLGPGQGYTF
TGTGCCAGCAGCTTAGGCCCGGGACAGGGCTACACCTTC
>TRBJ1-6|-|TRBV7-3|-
CASSLQVDSPLHF
TGTGCCAGCAGCTTACAAGTAGATTCACCCCTCCACTTT
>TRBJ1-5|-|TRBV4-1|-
CASSQGLRGDSNQPQHF
TGCGCCAGCAGCCAAGGGCTGCGGGGAGATAGCAATCAGCCCCAGCATTTT
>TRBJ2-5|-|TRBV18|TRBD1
CASSPRHGTEETQYF
TGTGCCAGCTCACCCCGGCACGGGACAGAAGAGACCCAGTACTTC
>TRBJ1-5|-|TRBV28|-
CASSLVAGHRGNQPQHF
TGTGCCAGCAGTTTAGTGGCAGGCCATAGAGGCAATCAGCCCCAGCATTTT
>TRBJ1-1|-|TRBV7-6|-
CASSLAGTEAFF
TGTGCCAGCAGCTTGGCGGGCACTGAAGCTTTCTTT
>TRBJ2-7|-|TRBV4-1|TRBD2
CASSIGLAGSSYEQYF
TGCGCCAGCAGCATCGGGCTAGCGGGATCCTCCTACGAGCAGTACTTC
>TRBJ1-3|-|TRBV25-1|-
CASSEIIRGKPGNTIYF
TGTGCCAGCAGTGAAATAATCCGGGGGAAGCCTGGAAACACCATATATTTT
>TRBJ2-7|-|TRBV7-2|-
CASSLVGGTYEQYF
TGTGCCAGCAGCTTAGTCGGCGGGACCTACGAGCAGTACTTC
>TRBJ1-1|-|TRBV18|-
CASSPLQGLNTEAFF
TGTGCCAGCTCACCACTACAGGGTTTGAACACTGAAGCTTTCTTT
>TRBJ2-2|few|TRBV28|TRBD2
CASRPGLARAGELFF
TGTGCCAGCAGACCGGGACTAGCGAGGGCCGGGGAGCTGTTTTTT
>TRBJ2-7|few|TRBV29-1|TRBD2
CSALTSGNHEQYF
TGCAGCGCCCTGACTAGCGGGAACCACGAGCAGTACTTC
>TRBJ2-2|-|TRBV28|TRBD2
CASRRAVAGLAGELFF
TGTGCCAGCAGGAGGGCAGTAGCGGGCCTGGCCGGGGAGCTGTTTTTT
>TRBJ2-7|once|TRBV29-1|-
CSVRRDRTYEQYF
TGCAGCGTTAGGAGGGACCGAACCTACGAGCAGTACTTC
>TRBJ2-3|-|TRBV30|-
CAWGRSDTQYF
TGTGCCTGGGGGAGATCAGATACGCAGTATTTT
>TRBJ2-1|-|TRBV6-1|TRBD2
CASRRTSGNNEQFF
TGTGCCAGCAGGAGGACTAGCGGTAACAATGAGCAGTTCTTC
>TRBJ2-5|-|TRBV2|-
CASEGEETQYF
TGTGCCAGCGAGGGGGAAGAGACCCAGTACTTC
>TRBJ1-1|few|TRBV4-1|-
CASSQGWPRDTEAFF
TGCGCCAGCAGCCAAGGCTGGCCCCGGGACACTGAAGCTTTCTTT
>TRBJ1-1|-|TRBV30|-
CAWSGGVGDTEAFF
TGTGCCTGGAGTGGGGGGGTAGGAGACACTGAAGCTTTCTTT
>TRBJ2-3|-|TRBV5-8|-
CASSLGVSGISTDTQYF
TGTGCCAGCAGCTTGGGGGTTTCGGGGATTAGCACAGATACGCAGTATTTT
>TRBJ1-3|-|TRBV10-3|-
CAISGGTSSGNTIYF
TGTGCCATCAGTGGTGGGACTTCCTCTGGAAACACCATATATTTT
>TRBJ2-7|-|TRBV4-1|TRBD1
CASSQEDRVVYEQYF
TGCGCCAGCAGCCAAGAGGACAGGGTAGTTTACGAGCAGTACTTC
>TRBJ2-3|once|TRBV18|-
CASSPSRLTISTDTQYF
TGTGCCAGCTCACCGTCCCGCCTGACAATTAGCACAGATACGCAGTATTTT
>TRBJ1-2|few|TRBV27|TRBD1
CASSPGTGGFGGYTF
TGTGCCAGCAGTCCCGGGACAGGGGGCTTCGGTGGCTACACCTTC
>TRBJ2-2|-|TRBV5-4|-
CASSLARETGELFF
TGTGCCAGCAGCTTGGCCCGGGAAACCGGGGAGCTGTTTTTT
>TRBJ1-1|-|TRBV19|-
CASSMSQPHTEAFF
TGTGCCAGTAGTATGTCACAGCCACACACTGAAGCTTTCTTT
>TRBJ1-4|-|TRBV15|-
CATRPDWGRGEKLFF
TGTGCCACCAGACCCGACTGGGGGCGCGGCGAAAAACTGTTTTTT
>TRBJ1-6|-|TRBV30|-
CAWSKGGDSPLHF
TGTGCCTGGAGTAAAGGGGGTGATTCACCCCTCCACTTT
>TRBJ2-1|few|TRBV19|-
CASTVTLNNEQFF
TGTGCCAGTACAGTGACTTTAAACAATGAGCAGTTCTTC
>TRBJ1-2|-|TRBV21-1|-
CASSKGQCYGYTF
TGTGCCAGCAGCAAGGGACAGTGCTATGGCTACACCTTC